This T cell receptor beta chain was obtained from a study of blood T cell repertoires in COVID-19. Background on the study: Samples representing acute and convalescent COVID-19 were sourced from the United States, Italy and Spain. The cDNA or gDNA used as material had been derived from T cells, B-cell-depleted T cells, or PBMCs.

The germline gives CDR1 MGHDK, CDR2 SYGVNS. Trimming took 7 bases from V and 3 from J, leaving 9 bases between them. This CDR3 contains 12 residues. Original data processing: Amplified reference gene primers provided the basis for estimating nucleated cell counts. Profiled with immunoSEQ multiplex PCR; TCRdb holds only in-frame clones, not every one. The DNA was the basis for D and trimming; V, J and clone size are from that table. Among roughly 250,000 clones listed, 75% to 85% were seen once. The TCR sequence derives from a woman aged 50 to 65 with acute or convalescent COVID-19. This chain links TRBV25-1 with TRBJ1-1; tentative D call: TRBD1 (5 bases). The material sequenced was peripheral blood. DNA of the CDR3: TGTGCCAGCACCACAGGATACACTGAAGCTTTCTTT. Its protein product is CASTTGYTEAFF.